The sequence of this T cell receptor (beta chain) was determined in a study of blood T cell repertoires in COVID-19. About the study: The United States, Italy and Spain provided the acute and convalescent COVID-19 samples. The analysed material was cDNA or gDNA that came from T cells, B-cell-depleted T cells, or PBMCs.

In the source study's methods: By means of reference gene primer amplification, nucleated cell counts were estimated. TCRdb's table, derived via immunoSEQ multiplex PCR, lists solely in-frame clones and lacks some. From that table come the V and J calls and clone size; the DNA was used to work out D and trimming. The sample holds a few hundred thousand clones, around 89% seen once. The CDR3 runs 16 residues. Germline CDR1 and CDR2: MNHEY and SVGAGI. The V segment lost 2 bases and the J segment 3 bases; nucleotides outside the gene matches: 9. Material for sequencing was peripheral blood. The rearrangement links TRBV6-5 to TRBJ1-2; 7 bases agree with TRBD1. The clonotype originates from a woman aged 25-40 years who had recovered from COVID-19. This CDR3 is CASSYLGTGVDYGYTF. CDR3 nucleotide sequence: TGTGCCAGCAGTTACCTAGGTACAGGGGTCGACTATGGCTACACCTTC.